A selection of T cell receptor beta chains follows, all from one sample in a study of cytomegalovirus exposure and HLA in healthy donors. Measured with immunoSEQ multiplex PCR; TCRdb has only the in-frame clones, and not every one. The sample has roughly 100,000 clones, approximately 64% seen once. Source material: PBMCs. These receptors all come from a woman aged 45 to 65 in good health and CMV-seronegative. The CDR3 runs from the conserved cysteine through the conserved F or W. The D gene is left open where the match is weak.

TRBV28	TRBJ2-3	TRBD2	CASSLTNRGGPTDTQYF
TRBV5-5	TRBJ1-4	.	CASSLEGMATNEKLFF
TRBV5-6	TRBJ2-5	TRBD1	CASSLKGQGNQETQYF
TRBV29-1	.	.	CSGTVSRESEQYF
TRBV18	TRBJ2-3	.	CASSPTTGGDSTDTQYF
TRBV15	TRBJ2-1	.	CATSRPYSERHEQFF
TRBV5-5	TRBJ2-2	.	CASSFPPGGANTGELFF
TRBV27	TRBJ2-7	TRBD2	CASSITSGGPYEQYF
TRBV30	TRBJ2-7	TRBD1	CAGETQGYYEQYF
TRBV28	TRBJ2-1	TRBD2	CASSKSGRNNEQFF
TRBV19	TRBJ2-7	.	CASSILQAGTYEQYF
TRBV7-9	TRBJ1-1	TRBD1	CASSPGDRKNTEAFF
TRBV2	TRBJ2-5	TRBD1	CASKGAALTQYF
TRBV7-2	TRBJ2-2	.	CASGIPGRAGELFF
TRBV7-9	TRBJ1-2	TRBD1	CASSPRTGLNYGYTF
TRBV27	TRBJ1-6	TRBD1	CASSLLSMGDRGNSPLHF
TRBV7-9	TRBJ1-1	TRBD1	CASSEGQVNTEAFF
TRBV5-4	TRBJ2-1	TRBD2	CASSLDSGRVIEQFF
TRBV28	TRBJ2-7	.	CASSLRQWGGEQYF
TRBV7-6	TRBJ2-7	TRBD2	CASSRGTSASFYEQYF
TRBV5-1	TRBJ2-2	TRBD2	CASSSGLAGHTGELFF
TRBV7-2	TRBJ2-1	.	CASSFRLEQRPPPFF
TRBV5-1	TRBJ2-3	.	CASSLTAGPTDTQYF
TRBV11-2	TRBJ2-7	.	CASHSGHRVHEQYF
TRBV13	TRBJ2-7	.	CASSSTGHQYF
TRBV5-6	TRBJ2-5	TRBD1	CASSPGQERTQYF
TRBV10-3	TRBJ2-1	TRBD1	CATMTGGSVSEQFF
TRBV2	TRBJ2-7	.	CASSEVLGDYEQYF
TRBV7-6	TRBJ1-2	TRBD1	CASSQNTGAGGYTF
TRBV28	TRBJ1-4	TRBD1	CASTSGGTGRELFF
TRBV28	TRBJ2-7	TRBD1	CASSLFLGMGQIHEQYF
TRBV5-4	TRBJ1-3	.	CASSNQGGNTIYF
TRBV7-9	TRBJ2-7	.	CASSLDTGSYEQYF
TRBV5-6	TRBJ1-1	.	CASSAQGIDITEAFF
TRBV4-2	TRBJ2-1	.	CVSSQEGGQGSYNEQFF
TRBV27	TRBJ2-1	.	CASSLYYLGGSGRPYNEQFF
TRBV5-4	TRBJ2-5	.	CASSLDLTEVETQYF
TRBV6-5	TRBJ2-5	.	CASSYSTGREETQYF
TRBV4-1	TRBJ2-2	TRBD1	CASSWDRNTGELFF
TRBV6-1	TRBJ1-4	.	CASRGWVSEKLFF
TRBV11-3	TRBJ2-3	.	CASSPRGTTDTQYF
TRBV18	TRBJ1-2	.	CASSPSSNYGYTF